These 30 T cell receptor beta chains originate from one sample sequenced in a study of CD8+ T cells in alopecia areata. The treatment here: oral pan-JAK inhibitor, 5-10 mg twice daily. After isolation, RNA underwent reverse transcription to generate cDNA as the sequencing template. The method was immunoSEQ multiplex PCR; TCRdb's version includes in-frame clones alone and lacks a portion of them. The table records roughly 200,000 clones, about two fifths of them present only once. The material was CD4+ T cells sorted from blood, obtained at approximately week 30, from a patient treated with tofacitinib. The receptors derive from a human donor with alopecia areata.

This chain uses TRBV11-2 with TRBJ2-3; TRBD2 matches 10 bases. Trimming cost V 3 bases and J 0 bases; bases outside gene matches: 3. Germline CDR1 is SGHAT and CDR2 is FQNNGV. This CDR3 has 16 residues. Here the CDR3 reads CASSFGLAASTDTQYF. The CDR3 coding sequence is TGTGCCAGCAGCTTCGGACTAGCGGCCAGCACAGATACGCAGTATTTT.

In its sample, this clone was seen a few times. This rearrangement joins TRBV7-2 to TRBJ2-7, with D perhaps TRBD1 (5 bases). Trimming removed 0 bases from V and 2 bases from J, with 5 bases in between. Germline assignment: CDR1 SGHTA and CDR2 FQGNSA. The CDR3 sequence is 13 residues long. CDR3 loop: CASSLAGPYEQYF. The CDR3 region has the DNA TGTGCCAGCAGCTTAGCGGGGCCCTACGAGCAGTACTTC.

J is TRBJ2-5 and V is TRBV30; D call uncertain. The J call may be wrong; the DNA end is better matched by TRBJ2-7. The CDR3 runs to 14 residues. Germline lookup yields CDR1 GTSNPN and CDR2 SVGIG (reference sequence). CDR3 sequence (DNA): TGTGCCTGGAGTGTCGATCAACCCCCTTACGAGCAGTACTTC. This codes for CAWSVDQPPYEQYF.

This clone has just a few counts. The rearrangement links TRBV27 to TRBJ2-1; no clear D gene. The length of the CDR3 is 16 residues. The V gene's germline CDR1 is MNHEY and CDR2 SMNVEV (reference sequence). V lost 10 bases, J lost 0 bases, and 19 bases lay in between. CDR3 nucleotides: TGTGCCACCCGAGACGGGCACAAAAGCTCCTACAATGAGCAGTTCTTC. Residues: CATRDGHKSSYNEQFF.

This clone has only a few counts. V and J are TRBV27 and TRBJ1-1; D uncertain. Germline values: CDR1 MNHEY, CDR2 SMNVEV (reference sequence). Trimming took 6 bases from V and 1 from J, leaving 9 bases between them. This CDR3 region has 13 residues. CDR3 in amino acids: CASRVPGNTEAFF. CDR3 DNA: TGTGCCAGCAGAGTCCCGGGGAACACTGAAGCTTTCTTT.

This clone has only a few counts. The chain combines TRBV29-1 with TRBJ2-7, with a tentative D call TRBD2 (6 bases). Germline CDR1 SQVTM, CDR2 ANQGSEA. There are 14 residues in the CDR3. Trimming removed 6 bases at V and 4 bases at J, with 19 bases between. CDR3: CSVTKEGERYEQYF. The CDR3 bases are TGCAGCGTGACGAAGGAGGGCGAGAGATACGAGCAGTACTTC.

The chain couples TRBV18 to TRBJ1-6, with TRBD1 as a possible D gene (6 bases). Germline V gene lookup returns CDR1 KGHSH and CDR2 LQKENI. The CDR3 is 14 residues long. With 3 bases removed from V and 8 bases from J, the gap between germline ends came to 11 bases. The CDR3 DNA reads as TGTGCCAGCTCACCGCTGGACAGAGATTCACCCCTCCACTTT. Protein product: CASSPLDRDSPLHF.

This clone turned up a few times. The chain couples TRBV19 to TRBJ2-1; perhaps TRBD1 as D (6 bases). There are 15 residues in the CDR3. V was pared by 2 bases and J by 4 bases, with 12 bases between. CDR1 and CDR2 (germline): LNHDA, SQIVND (reference sequence). The CDR3 spells CASSIFRDTYNEQFF. In nucleotides, the CDR3 is TGTGCCAGTAGTATATTCCGGGACACATACAATGAGCAGTTCTTC.

V is TRBV29-1 and J is TRBJ1-2, with a weak D call TRBD1 (6 bases). The CDR3 spans 15 residues. V lost 5 bases to trimming and J lost 6 bases, with 22 bases between them. Germline V gene sequence: CDR1 SQVTM, CDR2 ANQGSEA. CDR3 sequence: CSVNRLYRDVDGYTF. The CDR3 DNA is TGCAGCGTTAACCGCCTTTACAGGGATGTGGATGGCTACACCTTC.

Only a few counts were recorded for this clone. The chain joins TRBV18 to TRBJ2-7, with a tentative D call TRBD1 (6 bases). Germline V CDR1 and CDR2: KGHSH, LQKENI. The ends were cut back, 2 bases at V and 11 bases at J, with 16 bases in the middle. This CDR3 spans 13 amino acids. This chain's CDR3 is CASSPAEQGGKYF. CDR3 coding DNA: TGTGCCAGCTCACCAGCGGAACAAGGGGGAAAGTACTTC.

CDR3 sequence reads: CASSPFREGGYEQYF. CDR3 DNA: TGTGCCAGCTCACCATTCAGGGAAGGAGGCTACGAGCAGTACTTC. The chain is built from TRBV18 and TRBJ2-7; D may be TRBD1 or TRBD2 (5 bases each). Germline CDR1 and CDR2: KGHSH and LQKENI. Trimming left V 2 bases short and J 3 bases short, with 14 bases between. The CDR3 runs to 15 residues. The full variable domain, in which reference TRBV18 and TRBJ2-7 provide the parts outside the CDR3, is NAGVMQNPRHLVRRRGQEARLRCSPMKGHSHVYWYRQLPEEGLKFMVYLQKENIIDESGMPKERFSAEFPKEGPSILRIQQVVRGDSAAYFCASSPFREGGYEQYFGPGTRLTVT.

This clone was recorded a few times. The chain joins TRBV2 to TRBJ2-3, with unresolved D. CDR1 and CDR2 from the germline V gene are SNHLY and FYNNEI. CDR3 size: 11 residues. V lost 4 bases, J lost 9 bases, and 8 bases lay in between. The CDR3 DNA reads TGTGCCAGCAGTGGAGAGGAGACGCAGTATTTT. Encoded protein: CASSGEETQYF.

The chain uses TRBV7-8 and TRBJ2-1, with unresolved D. The CDR3 is 17 residues long. V was cut by 5 bases and J by 4 bases, with 21 bases left in between. From germline, CDR1 is SGHVS and CDR2 FQNEAQ. The CDR3 protein is CASSPRAFAKGYNEQFF. The DNA of the CDR3 is TGTGCCAGCAGCCCTAGGGCCTTCGCCAAGGGTTACAATGAGCAGTTCTTC.

This chain links TRBV20-1 with TRBJ1-1; D remains unclear. The germline V and J ends were trimmed by 6 bases and 1 base, with 6 bases remaining between them. Germline-derived CDR1 and CDR2 are DFQATT and SNEGSKA (reference sequence). The length of the CDR3 is 11 residues. CDR3 residues: CSAKKNTEAFF. CDR3 in DNA: TGCAGTGCCAAAAAGAACACTGAAGCTTTCTTT.

The chain uses TRBV19 and TRBJ1-1, with TRBD1 matching 8 bases. With 6 bases clipped from V and 0 bases from J, the junction kept 9 bases outside the gene matches. This CDR3 region has 16 residues. Germline loops: CDR1 LNHDA, CDR2 SQIVND (reference sequence). The CDR3 spells CASRFNRGFMNTEAFF. DNA for the CDR3: TGTGCCAGTAGATTCAACAGGGGGTTTATGAACACTGAAGCTTTCTTT.

This clone appeared a single time. The chain combines TRBV4-3 with TRBJ2-6; 9 nucleotides align to TRBD1. The CDR3 has 19 amino acids. CDR1 is LGHNA, CDR2 YSLEER, per germline. The trim removed 4 bases at V and 0 bases at J, leaving 10 bases unmatched. The CDR3 sequence is CASSRSRTGAFSGANVLTF. The CDR3 DNA follows: TGCGCCAGCAGCCGCTCCCGGACAGGGGCCTTCTCTGGGGCCAACGTCCTGACTTTC.

The chain couples TRBV29-1 to TRBJ1-1; D gene unclear. The CDR3 sequence is 14 residues long. Germline CDR1 reads SQVTM; CDR2 reads ANQGSEA. V lost 4 bases, J lost 1 base, and 13 bases lay in between. The CDR3 spells CSVVYPGKNTEAFF. Written as DNA, the CDR3 is TGCAGCGTTGTATACCCGGGGAAGAACACTGAAGCTTTCTTT. The whole variable domain, remainder taken from reference TRBV29-1 and TRBJ1-1, is SAVISQKPSRDICQRGTSLTIQCQVDSQVTMMFWYRQQPGQSLTLIATANQGSEATYESGFVIDKFPISRPNLTFSTLTVSNMSPEDSSIYLCSVVYPGKNTEAFFGQGTRLTVV.

The rearrangement joins TRBV6-5 to TRBJ2-3; 9 bases fit TRBD1. The V segment lost 7 bases and the J segment 2 bases; nucleotides outside the gene matches: 4. The CDR3 totals 14 residues. Germline CDR1 is MNHEY and CDR2 is SVGAGI. The CDR3 nucleotides read TGTGCCAGCACCGGACAGGGGCCCACAGATACGCAGTATTTT. Encoded protein: CASTGQGPTDTQYF.

The rearrangement links TRBV7-9 to TRBJ2-3; 12 positions agree with TRBD2. J lost 3 bases, V lost 5 bases, and 12 bases had no gene match. The length of the CDR3 is 18 residues. Germline CDR1 and CDR2: SEHNR and FQNEAQ (reference sequence). CDR3 region: CASSLSRWTSGATDTQYF. For the CDR3, the DNA is TGTGCCAGCAGCCTTAGCCGTTGGACTAGCGGGGCGACAGATACGCAGTATTTT.

The V call is TRBV23-1, the J call TRBJ2-1; TRBD2 might be the D (6 bases). TRBV23-1 is an ORF for which the function is uncertain. The CDR3 sequence is 16 residues long. V lost 0 bases, J lost 4 bases, and 13 bases lay in between. DNA of the CDR3: TGCGCCAGCAGTCAATCTTCCGGGAGTGGGTACAATGAGCAGTTCTTC. This gives the protein CASSQSSGSGYNEQFF.

The V gene is TRBV9, the J gene TRBJ2-7; D ambiguous. The germline V and J ends were trimmed by 4 bases and 5 bases, with 16 bases remaining between them. The CDR3 contains 14 residues. Germline CDR1 is SGDLS and CDR2 is YYNGEE. The CDR3, as DNA: TGTGCCAGCAGCCCCCGGGCCTACTCGGACGAGCAGTACTTC. Translating it yields CASSPRAYSDEQYF.

V is TRBV7-9 and J is TRBJ2-1, with TRBD2 matching 8 bases. V trimming: 4 bases; J trimming: 3 bases; junction bases outside the gene matches: 5. Germline V gives CDR1 SEHNR, CDR2 FQNEAQ (reference sequence). The CDR3 is made up of 15 amino acids. The CDR3 region is CASSSHGGVYNEQFF. The CDR3 nucleotides read TGTGCCAGCAGCTCCCACGGGGGGGTCTACAATGAGCAGTTCTTC.

A few counts support this clone. The V gene is TRBV27, the J gene TRBJ2-1; D not certain. The CDR3 is made up of 14 amino acids. Per germline, CDR1 MNHEY and CDR2 SMNVEV (reference sequence). V lost 2 bases and J lost 5, with 10 bases in between. This CDR3 is CASSLLGTNNEQFF. CDR3 bases: TGTGCCAGCAGTTTACTGGGCACGAACAATGAGCAGTTCTTC.

This clone has just a few counts. This chain links TRBV7-3 with TRBJ2-4, with D possibly matching TRBD2 (6 bases). Germline lookup yields CDR1 SGHTA and CDR2 FQGTGA. CDR3 length: 15 residues. V lost 5 bases and J lost 11, with 22 bases in between. CDR3 coding DNA: TGTGCCAGCAGCCCAGGGACGTTCCCTGGGGAGGTTCAGTACTTC. Translated: CASSPGTFPGEVQYF.

The chain links TRBV6-5 to TRBJ2-2; D is unresolved. The CDR3 consists of 15 residues. Trimming cost V 4 bases and J 1 base, with 10 bases left between them. The germline gives CDR1 MNHEY, CDR2 SVGAGI. CDR3 loop: CASSSLLMNTGELFF. CDR3 sequence (DNA): TGTGCCAGCAGTTCTCTCCTGATGAACACCGGGGAGCTGTTTTTT.

This clone was observed a handful of times. V gene TRBV29-1 combines with J gene TRBJ1-2, with D uncertain. Deletions cut 7 bases from V and 5 bases from J, with 14 bases between. The CDR3 covers 12 residues. CDR1 is SQVTM, CDR2 ANQGSEA, per germline. The CDR3 sequence is CSADPKSYGYTF. CDR3 nucleotides: TGCAGCGCGGACCCCAAGTCATATGGCTACACCTTC. Together with reference TRBV29-1 and TRBJ1-2, the CDR3 gives the full variable domain: SAVISQKPSRDICQRGTSLTIQCQVDSQVTMMFWYRQQPGQSLTLIATANQGSEATYESGFVIDKFPISRPNLTFSTLTVSNMSPEDSSIYLCSADPKSYGYTFGSGTRLTVV.

The chain employs TRBV4-1 and TRBJ2-2; D might be TRBD1 (5 bases). CDR1 is MGHRA, CDR2 YSYEKL, per germline. The CDR3 loop spans 16 amino acids. V was cut by 3 bases and J by 3 bases, with 14 bases left in between. The CDR3 DNA reads as TGCGCCAGCAGCCATCAGATGGGGCAGCACACCGGGGAGCTGTTTTTT. Amino acid sequence: CASSHQMGQHTGELFF.

In this sample, this clone turned up a few times. In nucleotides, the CDR3 is TGTGCCAGCAGGGAGGAGGGAACTGGTAACTATGGCTACACCTTC. Its protein product is CASREEGTGNYGYTF. The V gene is TRBV5-6, the J gene TRBJ1-2; D is unclear. With 5 bases removed from V and 1 base from J, the gap between germline ends came to 15 bases. The CDR3 contains 15 residues. CDR1 and CDR2 from the germline V gene are SGHDT and YYEEEE.

This clone was counted only a few times. This chain uses TRBV19 with TRBJ2-7; the D gene could be TRBD1 or TRBD2 (5 bases each). V dropped 3 bases and J dropped 9 bases, with 9 bases sitting between them. CDR3 length: 11 residues. The V gene's germline CDR1 is LNHDA and CDR2 SQIVND (reference sequence). The CDR3 DNA is TGTGCCAGTAGTATGTCCGGGGCGCAGTACTTC. Protein product: CASSMSGAQYF.

CDR3 nucleotides: TGCGCCAGCAGCTTGGGGCCCCAATACGAGCAGTACTTC. Protein product: CASSLGPQYEQYF. J is TRBJ2-7 and V is TRBV5-1, with D hard to call. V gave up 0 bases and J gave up 4 bases, with 8 bases separating them. The CDR3 is 13 residues long. CDR1 and CDR2 from the germline V gene are SGHRS and YFSETQ.